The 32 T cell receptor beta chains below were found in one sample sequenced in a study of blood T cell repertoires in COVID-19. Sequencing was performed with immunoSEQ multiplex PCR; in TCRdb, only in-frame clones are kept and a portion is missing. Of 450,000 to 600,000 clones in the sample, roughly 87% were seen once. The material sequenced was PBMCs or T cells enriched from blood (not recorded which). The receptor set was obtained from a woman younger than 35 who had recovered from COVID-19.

The CDR3 reads CASSVAPTGSSYEQYF. In DNA form, the CDR3 reads TGTGCCAGCAGCGTAGCTCCGACTGGGAGCTCCTACGAGCAGTACTTC. This chain connects TRBV9 to TRBJ2-7; TRBD2 might be the D (5 bases). V gave up 0 bases and J gave up 0 bases, with 13 bases separating them. The CDR3 has 16 amino acids. Germline-derived CDR1 and CDR2 are SGDLS and YYNGEE.

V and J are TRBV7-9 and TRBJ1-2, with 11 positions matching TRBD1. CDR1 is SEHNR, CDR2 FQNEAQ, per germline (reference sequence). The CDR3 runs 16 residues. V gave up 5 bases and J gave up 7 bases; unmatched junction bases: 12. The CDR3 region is CASSGRDRGYNGGYTF. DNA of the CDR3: TGTGCCAGCAGCGGGAGGGACAGGGGGTATAACGGTGGCTACACCTTC. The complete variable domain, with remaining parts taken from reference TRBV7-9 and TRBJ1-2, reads DTGVSQNPRHKITKRGQNVTFRCDPISEHNRLYWYRQTLGQGPEFLTYFQNEAQLEKSRLLSDRFSAERPKGSFSTLEIQRTEQGDSAMYLCASSGRDRGYNGGYTFGSGTRLTVV.

CDR3 coding DNA: TGTGCCAGCAGCCAATTGGGGCAGACTCACACAGATACGCAGTATTTT. The encoded protein is CASSQLGQTHTDTQYF. This chain joins TRBV4-2 and TRBJ2-3; D is possibly TRBD1 (5 bases). The CDR3 length is 16 residues. From germline, CDR1 is LGHNA and CDR2 YNFKEQ. Between the trimmed V and J ends, which lost 2 bases and 2 bases, there was a span of 14 bases.

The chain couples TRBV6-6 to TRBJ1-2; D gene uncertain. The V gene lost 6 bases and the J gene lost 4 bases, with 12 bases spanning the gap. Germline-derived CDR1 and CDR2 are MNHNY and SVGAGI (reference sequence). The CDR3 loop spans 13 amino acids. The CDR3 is CASSRVDFYGYTF. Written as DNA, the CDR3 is TGTGCCAGCAGCAGAGTTGACTTCTATGGCTACACCTTC.

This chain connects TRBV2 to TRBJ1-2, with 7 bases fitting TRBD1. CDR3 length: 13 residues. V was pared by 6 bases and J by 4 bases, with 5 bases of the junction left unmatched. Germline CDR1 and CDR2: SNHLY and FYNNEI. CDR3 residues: CASRTDRLYGYTF. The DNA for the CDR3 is TGTGCCAGCAGGACGGACAGGCTCTATGGCTACACCTTC.

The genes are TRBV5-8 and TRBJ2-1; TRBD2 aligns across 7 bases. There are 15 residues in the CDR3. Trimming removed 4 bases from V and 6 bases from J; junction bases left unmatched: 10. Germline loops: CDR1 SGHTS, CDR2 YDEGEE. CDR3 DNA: TGTGCCAGCAGCCCATATAGCGGGTTGGTCAATGAGCAGTTCTTC. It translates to CASSPYSGLVNEQFF. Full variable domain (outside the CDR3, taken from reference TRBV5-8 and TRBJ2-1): EAGVTQSPTHLIKTRGQQATLRCSPISGHTSVYWYQQALGLGLQFLLWYDEGEERNRGNFPPRFSGRQFPNYSSELNVNALELEDSALYLCASSPYSGLVNEQFFGPGTRLTVL.

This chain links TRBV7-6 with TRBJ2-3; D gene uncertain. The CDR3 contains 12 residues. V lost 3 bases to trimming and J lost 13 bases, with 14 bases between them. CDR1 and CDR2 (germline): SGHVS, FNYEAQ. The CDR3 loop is CASSFITGMEYF. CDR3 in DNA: TGTGCCAGCAGCTTTATCACGGGTATGGAGTATTTT.

The CDR3 here is CASSLPSGTGSYEQYF. The CDR3, as DNA: TGTGCCAGCAGCCTGCCATCCGGGACAGGCTCCTACGAGCAGTACTTC. The gene calls are TRBV7-9 and TRBJ2-7, with 8 nucleotides matching TRBD1. Germline V gene lookup returns CDR1 SEHNR and CDR2 FQNEAQ (reference sequence). The V gene end was trimmed by 5 bases and the J gene end by 0 bases; junction bases not matched to a gene: 9. The CDR3 consists of 16 residues.

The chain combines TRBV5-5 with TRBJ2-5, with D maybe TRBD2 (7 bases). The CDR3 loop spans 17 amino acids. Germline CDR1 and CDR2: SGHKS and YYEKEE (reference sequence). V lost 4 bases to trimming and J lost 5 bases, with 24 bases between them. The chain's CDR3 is CASSPWLRGADKETQYF. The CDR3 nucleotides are TGTGCCAGCAGCCCCTGGTTACGGGGGGCTGACAAGGAGACCCAGTACTTC.

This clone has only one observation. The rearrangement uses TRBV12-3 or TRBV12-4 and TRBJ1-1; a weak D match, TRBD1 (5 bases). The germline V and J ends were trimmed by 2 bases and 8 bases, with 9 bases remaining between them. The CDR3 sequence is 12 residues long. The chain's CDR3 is CASSLRAGEAFF. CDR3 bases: TGTGCCAGCAGTTTACGGGCAGGGGAAGCTTTCTTT.

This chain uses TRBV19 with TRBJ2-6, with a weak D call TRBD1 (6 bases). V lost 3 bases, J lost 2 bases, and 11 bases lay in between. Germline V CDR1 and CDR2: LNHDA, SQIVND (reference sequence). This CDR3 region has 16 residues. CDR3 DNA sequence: TGTGCCAGTAGTATCCCGACAGGTGCTGGGGCCAACGTCCTGACTTTC. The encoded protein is CASSIPTGAGANVLTF.

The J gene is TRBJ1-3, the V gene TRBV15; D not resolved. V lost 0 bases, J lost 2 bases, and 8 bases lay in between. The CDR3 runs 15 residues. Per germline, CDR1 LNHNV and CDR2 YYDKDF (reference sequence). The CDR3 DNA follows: TGTGCCACCAGCAGAGATGTAGCTCCTGGAAACACCATATATTTT. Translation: CATSRDVAPGNTIYF.

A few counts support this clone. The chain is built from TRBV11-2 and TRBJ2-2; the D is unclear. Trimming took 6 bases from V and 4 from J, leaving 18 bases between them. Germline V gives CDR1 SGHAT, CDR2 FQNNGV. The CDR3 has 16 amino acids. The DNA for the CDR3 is TGTGCCAGCAGTAACTCATTTACAGATTCCACCGGGGAGCTGTTTTTT. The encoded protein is CASSNSFTDSTGELFF.

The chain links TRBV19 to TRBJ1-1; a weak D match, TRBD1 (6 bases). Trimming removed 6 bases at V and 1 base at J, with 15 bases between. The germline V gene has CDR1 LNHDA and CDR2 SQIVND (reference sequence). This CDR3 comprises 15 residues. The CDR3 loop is CASREDRRKNTEAFF. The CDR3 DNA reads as TGTGCCAGTAGAGAGGACAGACGAAAGAACACTGAAGCTTTCTTT. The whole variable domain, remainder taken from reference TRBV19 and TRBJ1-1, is DGGITQSPKYLFRKEGQNVTLSCEQNLNHDAMYWYRQDPGQGLRLIYYSQIVNDFQKGDIAEGYSVSREKKESFPLTVTSAQKNPTAFYLCASREDRRKNTEAFFGQGTRLTVV.

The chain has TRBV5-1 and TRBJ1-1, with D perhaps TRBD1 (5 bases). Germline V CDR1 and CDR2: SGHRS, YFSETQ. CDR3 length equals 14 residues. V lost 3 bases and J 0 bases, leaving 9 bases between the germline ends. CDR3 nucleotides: TGCGCCAGCAGCTCGGGGGACTTGAACACTGAAGCTTTCTTT. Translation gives CASSSGDLNTEAFF.

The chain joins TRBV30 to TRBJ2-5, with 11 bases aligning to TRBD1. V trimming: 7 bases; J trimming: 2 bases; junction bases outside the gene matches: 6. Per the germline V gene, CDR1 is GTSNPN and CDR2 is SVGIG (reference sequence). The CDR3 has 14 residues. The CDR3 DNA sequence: TGTGCCTCGTCCCGGGACAGGGGGCAAGAGACCCAGTACTTC. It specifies CASSRDRGQETQYF.

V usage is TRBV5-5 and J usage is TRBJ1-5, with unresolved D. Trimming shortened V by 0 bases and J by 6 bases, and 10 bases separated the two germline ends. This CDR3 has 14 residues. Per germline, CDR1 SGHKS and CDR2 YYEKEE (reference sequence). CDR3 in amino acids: CASSLGGLVQPQHF. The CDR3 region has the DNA TGTGCCAGCAGCTTGGGCGGGTTGGTTCAGCCCCAGCATTTT.

DNA for the CDR3: TGCGCCAGCAGCCAATTGGCTATAGCGAGCAATCAGCCCCAGCATTTT. Protein: CASSQLAIASNQPQHF. The chain uses TRBV4-1 and TRBJ1-5; D gene unclear. The V gene's germline CDR1 is MGHRA and CDR2 YSYEKL. The CDR3 spans 16 residues. V lost 2 bases, J lost 1 base, and 12 bases lay in between.

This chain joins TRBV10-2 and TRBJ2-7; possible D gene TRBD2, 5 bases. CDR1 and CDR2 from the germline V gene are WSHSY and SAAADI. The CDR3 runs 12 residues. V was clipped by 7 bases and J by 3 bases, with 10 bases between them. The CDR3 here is CASMGEGYEQYF. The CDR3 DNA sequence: TGCGCCAGCATGGGAGAGGGCTACGAGCAGTACTTC.

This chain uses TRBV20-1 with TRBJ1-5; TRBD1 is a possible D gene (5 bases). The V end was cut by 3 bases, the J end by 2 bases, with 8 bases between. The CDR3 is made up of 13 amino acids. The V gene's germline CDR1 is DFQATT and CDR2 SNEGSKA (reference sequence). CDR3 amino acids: CSASLGRNQPQHF. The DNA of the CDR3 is TGCAGTGCTAGTCTGGGGCGCAATCAGCCCCAGCATTTT.

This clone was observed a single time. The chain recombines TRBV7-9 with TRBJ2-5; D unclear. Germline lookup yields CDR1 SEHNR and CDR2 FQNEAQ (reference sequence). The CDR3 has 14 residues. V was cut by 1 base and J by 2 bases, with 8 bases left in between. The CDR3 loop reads CASSLELSQETQYF. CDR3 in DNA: TGTGCCAGCAGCTTAGAACTTTCACAAGAGACCCAGTACTTC.

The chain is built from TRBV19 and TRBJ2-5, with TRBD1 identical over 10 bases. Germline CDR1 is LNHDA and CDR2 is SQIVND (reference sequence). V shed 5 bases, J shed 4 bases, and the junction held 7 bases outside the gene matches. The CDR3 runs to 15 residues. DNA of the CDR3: TGTGCCAGTAGTCCGACAGGGGGCCTAGGAGAGACCCAGTACTTC. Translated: CASSPTGGLGETQYF.

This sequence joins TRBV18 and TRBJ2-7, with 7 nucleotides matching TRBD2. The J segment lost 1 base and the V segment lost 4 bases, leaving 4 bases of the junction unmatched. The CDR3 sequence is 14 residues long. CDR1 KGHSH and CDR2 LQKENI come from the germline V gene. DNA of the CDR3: TGTGCCAGCTCACAGCTCGGGGGGTCCTACGAGCAGTACTTC. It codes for CASSQLGGSYEQYF.

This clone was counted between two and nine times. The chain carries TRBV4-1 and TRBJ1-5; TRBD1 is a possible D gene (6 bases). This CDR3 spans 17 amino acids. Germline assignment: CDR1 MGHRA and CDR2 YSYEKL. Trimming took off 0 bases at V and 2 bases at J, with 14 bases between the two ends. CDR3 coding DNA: TGCGCCAGCAGCCAAGAATACGGGGAGGGGGGCAATCAGCCCCAGCATTTT. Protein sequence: CASSQEYGEGGNQPQHF.

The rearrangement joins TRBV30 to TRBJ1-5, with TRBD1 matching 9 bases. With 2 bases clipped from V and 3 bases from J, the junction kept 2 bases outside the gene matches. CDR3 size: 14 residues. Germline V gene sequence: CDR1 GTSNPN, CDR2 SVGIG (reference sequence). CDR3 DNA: TGTGCCTGGAGTCGGGACAGGGACAATCAGCCCCAGCATTTT. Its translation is CAWSRDRDNQPQHF.

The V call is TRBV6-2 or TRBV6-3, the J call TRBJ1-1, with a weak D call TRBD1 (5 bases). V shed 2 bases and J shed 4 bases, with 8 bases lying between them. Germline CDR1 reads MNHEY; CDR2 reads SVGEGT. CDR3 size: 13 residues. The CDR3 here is CASSYGAATEAFF. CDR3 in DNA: TGTGCCAGCAGTTACGGGGCGGCCACTGAAGCTTTCTTT.

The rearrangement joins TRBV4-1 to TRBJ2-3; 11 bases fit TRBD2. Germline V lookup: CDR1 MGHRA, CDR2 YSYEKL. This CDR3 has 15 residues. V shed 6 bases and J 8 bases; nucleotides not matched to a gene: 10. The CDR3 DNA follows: TGCGCCAGCAGGGGACTAGCGGTAGCCGGGGGTACGCAGTATTTT. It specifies CASRGLAVAGGTQYF.

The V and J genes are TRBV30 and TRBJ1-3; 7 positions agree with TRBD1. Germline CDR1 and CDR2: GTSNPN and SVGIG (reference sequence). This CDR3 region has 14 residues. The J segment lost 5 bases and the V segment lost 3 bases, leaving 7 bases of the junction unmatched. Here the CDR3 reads CAWSGTVKRNTIYF. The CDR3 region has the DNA TGTGCCTGGAGCGGGACAGTAAAACGAAACACCATATATTTT.

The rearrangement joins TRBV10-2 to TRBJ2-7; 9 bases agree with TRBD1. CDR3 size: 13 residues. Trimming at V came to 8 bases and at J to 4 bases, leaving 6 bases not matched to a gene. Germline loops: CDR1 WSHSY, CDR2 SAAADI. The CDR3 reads CASGQGQGYEQYF. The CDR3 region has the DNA TGCGCCAGCGGTCAAGGACAGGGGTACGAGCAGTACTTC.

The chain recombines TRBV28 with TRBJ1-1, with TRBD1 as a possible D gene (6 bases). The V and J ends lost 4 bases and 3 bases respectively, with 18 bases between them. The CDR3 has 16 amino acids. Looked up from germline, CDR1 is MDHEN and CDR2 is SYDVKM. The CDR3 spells CASSSQGKEVDTEAFF. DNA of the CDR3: TGTGCCAGCAGTTCCCAGGGGAAGGAAGTGGACACTGAAGCTTTCTTT.

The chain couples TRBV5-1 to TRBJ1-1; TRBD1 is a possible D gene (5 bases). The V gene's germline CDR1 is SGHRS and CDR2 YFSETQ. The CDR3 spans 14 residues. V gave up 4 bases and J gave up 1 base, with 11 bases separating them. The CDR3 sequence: CASSPGTWNTEAFF. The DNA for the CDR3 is TGCGCCAGCAGCCCAGGGACTTGGAACACTGAAGCTTTCTTT.

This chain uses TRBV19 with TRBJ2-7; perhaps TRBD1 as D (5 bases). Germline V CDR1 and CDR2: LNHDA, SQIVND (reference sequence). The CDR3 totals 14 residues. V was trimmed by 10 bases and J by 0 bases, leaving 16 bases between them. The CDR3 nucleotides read TGTGCCACTCAGAGACAGTCCACCTCCTACGAGCAGTACTTC. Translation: CATQRQSTSYEQYF. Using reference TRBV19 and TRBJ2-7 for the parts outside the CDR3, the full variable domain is DGGITQSPKYLFRKEGQNVTLSCEQNLNHDAMYWYRQDPGQGLRLIYYSQIVNDFQKGDIAEGYSVSREKKESFPLTVTSAQKNPTAFYLCATQRQSTSYEQYFGPGTRLTVT.